This is a list of T cell receptor beta chains from one sample in a study of blood T cell repertoires in COVID-19. Only in-frame clones appear in the TCRdb table, and some are missing; sequencing was by immunoSEQ multiplex PCR. The table includes 120,000 to 150,000 clones, about nine tenths detected once. Source material: peripheral blood. The receptors originated from a human donor in a cohort sampled during active COVID-19. The CDR3 runs from the conserved cysteine through the conserved F or W. The D gene is left open where the match is weak. Expanded clones get a size class; other rows say once, few or many, or leave the size out.

size | D | J | V | DNA | CDR3
few | - | TRBJ1-2 | TRBV6-1 | TGTGCCAGCAGTGAAGCATTTCGGGGGGCGAGCGGCTACACCTTC | CASSEAFRGASGYTF
- | - | TRBJ1-4 | TRBV6-2/TRBV6-3 | TGTGCCAGCAGCGTCCGGGAGCCCCGACTTAATGAAAAACTGTTTTTT | CASSVREPRLNEKLFF
- | TRBD1 | TRBJ2-7 | TRBV2 | TGTGCCAGCAGTTTGGGGACAGGATCCTACGAGCAGTACTTC | CASSLGTGSYEQYF
- | - | TRBJ1-4 | TRBV3-1/TRBV3-2 | TGTGCCAGCAGCATTACACGAGAAAAACTGTTTTTT | CASSITREKLFF
- | TRBD2 | TRBJ2-7 | TRBV19 | TGTGCCAGTAGTACGACGGGGGGCTACGAGCAGTACTTC | CASSTTGGYEQYF
- | TRBD1 | TRBJ1-2 | TRBV28 | TGTGCCAGCAGTGCCTACAGGGGAATTAGCTATGGCTACACCTTC | CASSAYRGISYGYTF
- | - | TRBJ2-5 | TRBV19 | TGTGCCAGTAGTATAGATTTCCAGGGTGGACAAGAGACCCAGTACTTC | CASSIDFQGGQETQYF
- | - | TRBJ1-5 | TRBV19 | TGTGCCAGTAGTATAGGACAGGTTCTCTCCGATAGCAATCAGCCCCAGCATTTT | CASSIGQVLSDSNQPQHF
- | - | TRBJ2-7 | TRBV4-2 | TGTGCCAGCAGCCAAGGCGCTAGCGACTACGAGCAGTACTTC | CASSQGASDYEQYF
- | TRBD1 | TRBJ2-7 | TRBV9 | TGTGCCAGCACCCCGGGACAGGGGGCGAACGAGCAGTACTTC | CASTPGQGANEQYF
- | TRBD1 | TRBJ1-3 | TRBV6-5 | TGTGCCAGCAGCAAACAGGGGGCAGGTGGAAACACCATATATTTT | CASSKQGAGGNTIYF
- | - | TRBJ1-2 | TRBV6-5 | TGTGCCAGCAGTTATATCTCTCTCCTTCCAGGCGGCTACACCTTC | CASSYISLLPGGYTF
once | - | TRBJ2-6 | TRBV29-1 | TGCAGCGTTGGAAAACCATTAGCCTCTGGGGCCAACGTCCTGACTTTC | CSVGKPLASGANVLTF
- | - | TRBJ2-7 | TRBV5-1 | TGCGCCAGCAGCCGGGACACGTACGAGCAGTACTTC | CASSRDTYEQYF
- | TRBD1 | TRBJ1-5 | TRBV9 | TGTGCCAGCAGCGTAGCCGGACAGGGGCATCAGCCCCAGCATTTT | CASSVAGQGHQPQHF
- | TRBD2 | TRBJ2-7 | TRBV4-2 | TGTGCCAGCAGCCAGGGGCGGGGGTACTACGAGCAGTACTTC | CASSQGRGYYEQYF
- | TRBD1 | TRBJ1-2 | TRBV6-4 | TGTGCCAGCAGAGACCACAGGGGATCCAACTATGGCTACACCTTC | CASRDHRGSNYGYTF
- | TRBD1 | TRBJ1-1 | TRBV10-3 | TGTGCCATCAGTACACAGGGGGAAGGTACTGAAGCTTTCTTT | CAISTQGEGTEAFF
- | TRBD1 | TRBJ2-1 | TRBV9 | TGTGCCAGCAGCGGGGAGACAGGGTCCAAATACAATGAGCAGTTCTTC | CASSGETGSKYNEQFF
- | - | TRBJ1-1 | TRBV4-2 | TGTGCCAGCAGCCGGAAGGGAGAAAATGAAGCTTTCTTT | CASSRKGENEAFF
- | - | TRBJ1-5 | TRBV29-1 | TGCAGCGTTGTTGACAGTTTCAGCAATCAGCCCCAGCATTTT | CSVVDSFSNQPQHF
- | TRBD1 | TRBJ2-2 | TRBV19 | TGTGCCAGTATAAAAGACAGGGCGAACACCGGGGAGCTGTTTTTT | CASIKDRANTGELFF
- | TRBD2 | TRBJ2-3 | TRBV5-4 | TGTGCCAGCAGCCCTATAGCGGGGGGGCCTAGCACAGATACGCAGTATTTT | CASSPIAGGPSTDTQYF
- | TRBD1 | TRBJ2-7 | TRBV4-1 | TGCGCCAGCAGCCAGAGCCCGGGACAGGGACTTACGAAGCAGTACTTC | CASSQSPGQGLTKQYF
- | TRBD2 | TRBJ2-1 | TRBV24-1 | TGTGCCACCAGTGACAGCACTAGCGTCGAGCAGTTCTTC | CATSDSTSVEQFF
- | TRBD1 | TRBJ1-4 | TRBV6-1 | TGTGCCAGCAGTGAATCGTCAGGGGGCGGAAAACTGTTTTTT | CASSESSGGGKLFF
- | TRBD2 | TRBJ2-5 | TRBV5-1 | TGCGCCAGCAGCGGGGGACTAGCGCTACAAGAGACCCAGTACTTC | CASSGGLALQETQYF
- | TRBD1 | TRBJ2-5 | TRBV11-3 | TGTGCCAGCAGCTTAGGGGGACAGGGCCAAGAGACCCAGTACTTC | CASSLGGQGQETQYF
- | - | TRBJ2-1 | TRBV15 | TGTGCCACCAGCAGAGATAGGCGGATTAGCTCCTACAATGAGCAGTTCTTC | CATSRDRRISSYNEQFF
- | TRBD1 | TRBJ2-5 | TRBV18 | TGTGCCAGCTCACTCCCGGGACAGGGAGGGTGGAGGCCAAAATCCTACCAAGAGACCCAGTACTTC | CASSLPGQGGWRPKSYQETQYF
- | - | TRBJ1-2 | TRBV6-2/TRBV6-3 | TGTGCCAGCAGTTACTACAGCTATGGCTACACCTTC | CASSYYSYGYTF
- | - | TRBJ2-5 | TRBV20-1 | TGCAGTGCTAGTGGACCGGGGGTACAAGAGACCCAGTACTTC | CSASGPGVQETQYF
- | - | TRBJ1-1 | TRBV29-1 | TGCAGCGTTCAAGGGAGGATGAACACTGAAGCTTTCTTT | CSVQGRMNTEAFF
- | - | TRBJ2-3 | TRBV11-2 | TGTGCCAGCGCACTCGCGGATACGCAGTATTTT | CASALADTQYF
once | TRBD2 | TRBJ2-3 | TRBV5-4 | TGTGCCAGCAGCTTAGGCGGGGGACCCACAGATACGCAGTATTTT | CASSLGGGPTDTQYF
- | - | TRBJ1-2 | TRBV9 | TGTGCCAGCAGCGTAGTCCCACAGGCGGAGGGTGGCTACACCTTC | CASSVVPQAEGGYTF
- | - | TRBJ1-6 | TRBV12-3/TRBV12-4 | TGTGCCAGCTCGACAATAGATAATTCACCCCTCCACTTT | CASSTIDNSPLHF
- | TRBD1 | TRBJ2-2 | TRBV18 | TGTGCCAGCTCACCGATGACAGGGTGGGCCACCGGGGAGCTGTTTTTT | CASSPMTGWATGELFF
- | - | TRBJ1-2 | TRBV20-1 | TGCAGTGCTAGTAAAGCCGACTATGGCTACACCTTC | CSASKADYGYTF
- | - | TRBJ2-1 | TRBV15 | TGTGCCACCAGCAGAGATTACTCGACCTACAATGAGCAGTTCTTC | CATSRDYSTYNEQFF
- | TRBD1 | TRBJ2-7 | TRBV6-2/TRBV6-3 | TGTGCCAGCAGTTACGGAGACAGGGTCTCCTACGAGCAGTACTTC | CASSYGDRVSYEQYF
- | TRBD2 | TRBJ2-7 | TRBV6-5 | TGTGCCAGCAGTTCGGGGGGGTCCTACGAGCAGTACTTC | CASSSGGSYEQYF
once | - | TRBJ1-2 | TRBV24-1 | TGTGCCACCAGTGACCCCGTATTGGGCTACACCTTC | CATSDPVLGYTF
- | - | TRBJ2-2 | TRBV5-1 | TGCGCCAGCAGCGGCCCCGGAACCGGGGAGGACACCGGGGAGCTGTTTTTT | CASSGPGTGEDTGELFF
- | TRBD2 | TRBJ2-7 | TRBV5-1 | TGCGCCAGCAGCTTGTCGCCTAGCGGGGGCTACGAGCAGTACTTC | CASSLSPSGGYEQYF
once | - | TRBJ1-2 | TRBV5-7 | TGTGCCAGCAGGTGGCGACAGAGTAACTATGGCTACACCTTC | CASRWRQSNYGYTF
- | TRBD1 | TRBJ1-2 | TRBV25-1 | TGTGCCAGCAGCGACCGGGACAGGTTCTATGGCTACACCTTC | CASSDRDRFYGYTF
- | TRBD1 | TRBJ1-2 | TRBV7-2 | TGTGCCACTTCACAGGGGGTGGGGGATGGCTACACCTTC | CATSQGVGDGYTF
- | TRBD1 | TRBJ1-1 | TRBV6-6 | TGTGCCAGCACCCGGGACAGGGGCGGGAACACTGAAGCTTTCTTT | CASTRDRGGNTEAFF
- | - | TRBJ1-1 | TRBV19 | TGTGCCAGTAGTATCGGGTCCTGGTCGAACACTGAAGCTTTCTTT | CASSIGSWSNTEAFF
once | TRBD1 | TRBJ2-7 | TRBV5-6 | TGTGCCAGCAGCTTCGGACAGGGGGATTACGAGCAGTACTTC | CASSFGQGDYEQYF
- | - | TRBJ2-1 | TRBV15 | TGTGCCACCAGCAGTGCCATGAGAGCGAAAACCTACAATGAGCAGTTCTTC | CATSSAMRAKTYNEQFF
- | TRBD1 | TRBJ1-5 | TRBV27 | TGTGCCAGTGGGAGGCAGGGGGCTAATAGCAATCAGCCCCAGCATTTT | CASGRQGANSNQPQHF
once | TRBD1 | TRBJ1-5 | TRBV18 | TGTGCCAGCTCATCGTCAGGGGGCACTCAGCCCCAGCATTTT | CASSSSGGTQPQHF
- | - | TRBJ1-5 | TRBV29-1 | TGCAGCGTCGGGGGGGGAAGGGATCAGCCCCAGCATTTT | CSVGGGRDQPQHF
- | - | TRBJ2-2 | TRBV2 | TGTGCCAGCAGTGAACAGTACACCGGGGAGCTGTTTTTT | CASSEQYTGELFF
once | TRBD2 | TRBJ2-3 | TRBV27 | TGTGCCAGCAGTCCGGGGGGTTACGCAACACCAGATACGCAGTATTTT | CASSPGGYATPDTQYF